This T cell receptor (beta chain) derives from a study of CD8 T cells in ankylosing spondylitis. Study observations and caveats: There was reportedly significant enrichment of clones that were disease-linked in matched ankylosing spondylitis synovial fluid. Roughly eight highly homologous variants made up a TCR beta motif that seemed to typify ankylosing spondylitis blood. Clones linked with disease were CD8+ and fairly uncommon in the peripheral blood.

Germline V lookup: CDR1 MGHRA, CDR2 YSYEKL. This CDR3 region has 18 residues. Trimming took off 2 bases at V and 0 bases at J, with 17 bases between the two ends. MiXCR, applied by TCRdb to the 5' RACE reads, yields one record per CDR3 protein. The table lists around 430,000 distinct CDR3 sequences, roughly a sixth of them singletons, with approximately 0.97% in the top ten. This clonotype was counted at least ten times. What it binds is not known. The rearrangement joins TRBV4-1 to TRBJ1-3; D remains unclear. The sample was blood, either unsorted or a sorted T cell fraction (not recorded which). The sequence was collected from a male donor with ankylosing spondylitis. The chain's CDR3 is CASSQRGPGALSGNTIYF. CDR3 DNA sequence: TGCGCCAGCAGCCAACGGGGTCCGGGCGCTCTCTCTGGAAACACCATATATTTT.